This T cell receptor (beta chain) was obtained from a study of cytomegalovirus exposure and HLA in healthy donors. Per the germline V gene, CDR1 is LNHDA and CDR2 is SQIVND (reference sequence). The CDR3 extends over 14 amino acids. The V and J ends lost 9 bases and 0 bases, in that order; junction bases with no gene match: 5. PCR employed 60 Vbeta and 13 Jbeta primers. Some clones are missing from TCRdb's copy, which holds only in-frame ones; the method was immunoSEQ multiplex PCR. The sample has roughly 240,000 clones; roughly 87% are singletons. This clonotype was sampled from a woman aged 40-49 years in good health and CMV-seropositive. Sequencing was done on a sample of PBMCs. The chain joins TRBV19 to TRBJ1-3; TRBD1 aligns across 7 bases. CDR3 coding DNA: TGTGCCAGCGCGACAGGGCGCTCTGGAAACACCATATATTTT. Protein product: CASATGRSGNTIYF.